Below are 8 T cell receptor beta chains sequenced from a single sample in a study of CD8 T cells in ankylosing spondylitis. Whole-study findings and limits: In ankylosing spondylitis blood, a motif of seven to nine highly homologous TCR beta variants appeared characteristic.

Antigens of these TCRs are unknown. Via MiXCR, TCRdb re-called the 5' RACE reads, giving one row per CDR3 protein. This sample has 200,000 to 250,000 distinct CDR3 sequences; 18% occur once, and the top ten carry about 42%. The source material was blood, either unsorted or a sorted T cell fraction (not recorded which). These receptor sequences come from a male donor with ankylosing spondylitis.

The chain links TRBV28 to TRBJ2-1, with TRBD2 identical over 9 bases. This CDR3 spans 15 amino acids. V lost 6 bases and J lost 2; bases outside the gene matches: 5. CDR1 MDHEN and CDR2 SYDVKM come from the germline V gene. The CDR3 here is CASSTIAGAYNEQFF. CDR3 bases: TGTGCCAGCAGCACAATAGCGGGAGCCTACAATGAGCAGTTCTTC.

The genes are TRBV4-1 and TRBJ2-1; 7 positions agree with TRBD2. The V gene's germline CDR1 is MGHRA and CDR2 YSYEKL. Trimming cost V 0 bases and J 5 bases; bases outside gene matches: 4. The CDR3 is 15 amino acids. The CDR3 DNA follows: TGCGCCAGCAGCCAAGATCCCCGGGAGGACAATGAGCAGTTCTTC. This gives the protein CASSQDPREDNEQFF.

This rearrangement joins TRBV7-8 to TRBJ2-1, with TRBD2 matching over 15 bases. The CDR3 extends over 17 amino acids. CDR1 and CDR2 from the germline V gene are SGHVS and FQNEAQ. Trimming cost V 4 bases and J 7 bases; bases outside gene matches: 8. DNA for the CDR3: TGTGCCAGCAGCTCAGGACTAGCGGGAGGGCCAACGAATGAGCAGTTCTTC. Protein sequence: CASSSGLAGGPTNEQFF.

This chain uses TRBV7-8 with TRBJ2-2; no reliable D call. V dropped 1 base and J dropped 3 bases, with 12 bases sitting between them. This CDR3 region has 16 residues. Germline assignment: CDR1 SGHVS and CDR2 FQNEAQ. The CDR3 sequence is CASSLDGPGDTGELFF. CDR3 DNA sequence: TGTGCCAGCAGCTTAGATGGACCTGGGGACACCGGGGAGCTGTTTTTT.

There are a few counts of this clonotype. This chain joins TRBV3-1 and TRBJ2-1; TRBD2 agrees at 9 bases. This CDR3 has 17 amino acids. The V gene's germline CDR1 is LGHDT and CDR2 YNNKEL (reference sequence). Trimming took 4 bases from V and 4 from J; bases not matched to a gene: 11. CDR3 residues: CASSPYSGSGFYNEQFF. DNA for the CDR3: TGTGCCAGCAGCCCGTATAGCGGGAGCGGGTTTTACAATGAGCAGTTCTTC.

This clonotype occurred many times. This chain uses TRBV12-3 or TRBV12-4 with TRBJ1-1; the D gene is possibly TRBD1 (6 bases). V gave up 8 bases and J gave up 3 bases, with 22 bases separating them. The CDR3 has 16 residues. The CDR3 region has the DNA TGTGCCAGCTCTTTTGACTCGGAGGGGGAATACACTGAAGCTTTCTTT. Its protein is CASSFDSEGEYTEAFF.

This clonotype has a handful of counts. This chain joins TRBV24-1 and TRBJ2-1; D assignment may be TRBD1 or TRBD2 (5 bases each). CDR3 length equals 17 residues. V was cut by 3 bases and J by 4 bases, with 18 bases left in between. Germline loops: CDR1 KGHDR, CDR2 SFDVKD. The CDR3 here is CATSDPTGPDLYNEQFF. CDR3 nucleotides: TGTGCCACCAGTGATCCCACGGGGCCAGATCTTTACAATGAGCAGTTCTTC.

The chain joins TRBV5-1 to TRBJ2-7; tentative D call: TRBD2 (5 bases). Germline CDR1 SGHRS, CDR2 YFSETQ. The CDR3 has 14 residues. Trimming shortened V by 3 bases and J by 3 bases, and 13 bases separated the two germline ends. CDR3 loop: CASSSDLGLYEQYF. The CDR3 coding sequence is TGCGCCAGCAGCTCGGACTTAGGGCTCTACGAGCAGTACTTC.